One and the same sample provided the 23 T cell receptor beta chains below, sequenced in a study of OX40 agonist ivuxolimab in advanced cancers. The method was immunoSEQ multiplex PCR; TCRdb's version includes in-frame clones alone and lacks a portion of them. The sample includes about 24,000 clones, roughly 84% seen only once; the top ten take around 15%. Sequences were derived from CD4+ or CD8+ T cells sorted from blood, sampled in a trial of the OX40 agonist ivuxolimab. The source is an adult with an advanced solid tumor such as melanoma, head and neck, liver or kidney cancer.

This chain joins TRBV10-3 and TRBJ2-1, with 10 nucleotides matching TRBD2. This CDR3 is built from 14 residues. Germline loops: CDR1 ENHRY, CDR2 SYGVKD. The ends lost 10 bases at V and 3 bases at J; junction bases unmatched: 6. The chain's CDR3 is CASGSSGSYNEQFF. The DNA of the CDR3 is TGTGCCAGCGGGTCTAGCGGGAGCTACAATGAGCAGTTCTTC.

CDR3 residues: CASSPQPSYEQYF. The CDR3 coding sequence is TGTGCCAGCAGCCCACAGCCTTCCTACGAGCAGTACTTC. The chain links TRBV14 to TRBJ2-7; D uncertain. CDR1 and CDR2 from the germline V gene are SGHDN and FVKESK. V was shortened by 4 bases and J by 1 base, with 8 bases between the two germline ends. The CDR3 is 13 amino acids.

This clone has a single count. The chain joins TRBV7-3 to TRBJ2-1, with TRBD2 matching 12 bases. The V gene's germline CDR1 is SGHTA and CDR2 FQGTGA. The CDR3 consists of 13 residues. The ends lost 3 bases at V and 14 bases at J; junction bases unmatched: 5. The CDR3 coding sequence is TGTGCCAGCAGCTTGACTAGCGGGAGAGGAAAGTTCTTC. Its protein product is CASSLTSGRGKFF.

This chain uses TRBV30 with TRBJ2-2; D unresolved. CDR3 length equals 13 residues. Germline CDR1 GTSNPN, CDR2 SVGIG (reference sequence). The V end lost 0 bases, the J end lost 7 bases, and 9 bases lay between the germline ends. The CDR3 DNA follows: TGTGCCTGGAGTGTACTGGGCGGCGGGGAGCTGTTTTTT. This codes for CAWSVLGGGELFF.

The chain couples TRBV7-2 to TRBJ2-3; maybe TRBD1 (6 bases). The CDR3 is made up of 15 amino acids. The V gene's germline CDR1 is SGHTA and CDR2 FQGNSA. Trimming cost V 4 bases and J 2 bases, with 13 bases left between them. The CDR3: CASSSQGMVTDTQYF. The DNA for the CDR3 is TGTGCCAGCAGCTCCCAGGGGATGGTCACAGATACGCAGTATTTT.

The V call is TRBV10-1, the J call TRBJ1-3, with 7 positions matching TRBD1. The ends lost 3 bases at V and 4 bases at J; junction bases unmatched: 18. The CDR3 loop spans 19 amino acids. From germline, CDR1 is WNHNN and CDR2 SYGVQD (reference sequence). CDR3 in DNA: TGCGCCAGCAGTGACCCGACAGGGACCAACTTGGGGAAAGGAAACACCATATATTTT. Amino acids: CASSDPTGTNLGKGNTIYF.

The V gene is TRBV19, the J gene TRBJ1-1, with 7 bases lining up with TRBD1. With V trimmed by 11 bases and J by 4 bases, 10 bases remained unmatched. Germline V gene lookup returns CDR1 LNHDA and CDR2 SQIVND (reference sequence). The CDR3 has 13 residues. The CDR3: CAVKGGLGTEAFF. Written as DNA, the CDR3 is TGTGCCGTCAAAGGGGGCCTGGGCACTGAAGCTTTCTTT.

The chain carries TRBV5-1 and TRBJ2-7; 7 bases agree with TRBD2. CDR1 is SGHRS, CDR2 YFSETQ, per germline. Unmatched junction bases numbered 3, after V lost 0 bases and J lost 0 bases. The CDR3 runs to 15 residues. CDR3 DNA: TGCGCCAGCAGCTTGGGAGGCGGGAGCTCCTACGAGCAGTACTTC. Its translation: CASSLGGGSSYEQYF.

In this sample, this clone turned up once. The chain links TRBV29-1 to TRBJ2-7, with 8 bases aligning to TRBD2. CDR1 and CDR2 (germline): SQVTM, ANQGSEA. The CDR3 contains 14 residues. V trimming: 4 bases; J trimming: 3 bases; junction bases outside the gene matches: 8. This CDR3 reads CSVVSGRALYEQYF. The CDR3 nucleotides read TGCAGCGTTGTCTCCGGGAGGGCCCTCTACGAGCAGTACTTC.

The CDR3: CASSKGQGWDTF. The CDR3 DNA sequence: TGTGCCAGCAGTAAGGGACAGGGTTGGGACACCTTC. V gene TRBV6-6 combines with J gene TRBJ1-2; 9 nucleotides line up with TRBD1. Unmatched junction bases numbered 7, after V lost 5 bases and J lost 12 bases. Per the germline V gene, CDR1 is MNHNY and CDR2 is SVGAGI (reference sequence). This CDR3 is 12 amino acids long.

The V gene is TRBV7-2, the J gene TRBJ1-3, with D hard to call. Between the trimmed V and J ends, which lost 6 bases and 2 bases, there was a span of 8 bases. CDR1 and CDR2 from the germline V gene are SGHTA and FQGNSA. The CDR3 is 13 residues long. This CDR3 is CASRLNAGNTIYF. CDR3 sequence (DNA): TGTGCCAGCAGGCTAAACGCTGGAAACACCATATATTTT.

There are a few counts of this clone. This chain uses TRBV30 with TRBJ1-1; D call uncertain. Germline-derived CDR1 and CDR2 are GTSNPN and SVGIG (reference sequence). The CDR3 extends over 13 amino acids. Trimming took off 3 bases at V and 1 base at J, with 9 bases between the two ends. CDR3: CAWSQIGNTEAFF. DNA for the CDR3: TGTGCCTGGAGCCAGATAGGGAACACTGAAGCTTTCTTT.

This chain connects TRBV9 to TRBJ2-1; 7 bases line up with TRBD1. Germline V gene sequence: CDR1 SGDLS, CDR2 YYNGEE. The CDR3 has 15 amino acids. Trimming took 3 bases from V and 0 from J; bases not matched to a gene: 3. CDR3 sequence (DNA): TGTGCCAGCAGCGCTGCAGGGGGCTCCTACAATGAGCAGTTCTTC. Protein product: CASSAAGGSYNEQFF. Looking up the rest from reference TRBV9 and TRBJ2-1 gives the full variable domain: DSGVTQTPKHLITATGQRVTLRCSPRSGDLSVYWYQQSLDQGLQFLIQYYNGEERAKGNILERFSAQQFPDLHSELNLSSLELGDSALYFCASSAAGGSYNEQFFGPGTRLTVL.

The chain combines TRBV7-9 with TRBJ2-3, with D tentatively TRBD1 or TRBD2 (5 bases each). Germline CDR1 is SEHNR and CDR2 is FQNEAQ (reference sequence). The CDR3 sequence is 15 residues long. V was cut by 5 bases and J by 0 bases, with 12 bases left in between. CDR3 residues: CASSDQRGSTDTQYF. The CDR3 DNA reads as TGTGCCAGCAGCGACCAACGGGGCAGCACAGATACGCAGTATTTT.

The CDR3 DNA follows: TGTGCCAGCAGTGAAAGGATGGGACCGGGGGGTGAAGCTTTCTTT. Amino acid sequence: CASSERMGPGGEAFF. The genes are TRBV6-1 and TRBJ1-1; the D gene is possibly TRBD1 (5 bases). Trimming stripped 2 bases from V and 7 bases from J, with 17 bases between. Germline V gene sequence: CDR1 MNHNS, CDR2 SASEGT. The CDR3 has 15 amino acids.

This clone was detected only a few times. The V and J genes are TRBV9 and TRBJ2-3; TRBD2 is a possible D gene (6 bases). This CDR3 has 16 amino acids. The germline gives CDR1 SGDLS, CDR2 YYNGEE. Deletions cut 0 bases from V and 4 bases from J, with 15 bases between. CDR3 nucleotide sequence: TGTGCCAGCAGCGTAGGGGCTAGCGATCAGGCAGATACGCAGTATTTT. Residues: CASSVGASDQADTQYF.

The rearrangement links TRBV7-2 to TRBJ2-1; no firm D call. Trimming stripped 0 bases from V and 0 bases from J, with 6 bases between. The CDR3 is 15 amino acids. The germline gives CDR1 SGHTA, CDR2 FQGNSA. CDR3 nucleotide sequence: TGTGCCAGCAGCTTAGCCGGAAGCTCCTACAATGAGCAGTTCTTC. Translation: CASSLAGSSYNEQFF.

This clone came up a few times. The chain recombines TRBV9 with TRBJ2-1, with 12 bases aligning to TRBD2. The ends lost 0 bases at V and 7 bases at J; junction bases unmatched: 2. This CDR3 spans 15 amino acids. Per germline, CDR1 SGDLS and CDR2 YYNGEE. CDR3 loop: CASSVGTSGRNEQFF. CDR3 coding DNA: TGTGCCAGCAGCGTAGGAACTAGCGGGAGGAATGAGCAGTTCTTC.

This chain joins TRBV27 and TRBJ2-2; the D is unclear. V was pared by 1 base and J by 5 bases, with 14 bases between. CDR3 length: 16 residues. Germline assignment: CDR1 MNHEY and CDR2 SMNVEV (reference sequence). The CDR3 spells CASSLFPGLRTGELFF. The CDR3 DNA sequence: TGTGCCAGCAGTTTATTCCCCGGCCTAAGAACCGGGGAGCTGTTTTTT.

This chain connects TRBV19 to TRBJ2-3; 9 nucleotides align to TRBD2. The CDR3 is 15 amino acids. Germline V gene lookup returns CDR1 LNHDA and CDR2 SQIVND (reference sequence). V gave up 7 bases and J gave up 2 bases; unmatched junction bases: 7. In DNA, the CDR3 is TGTGCCAGTACCCCTAGCGGGACCTTCACAGATACGCAGTATTTT. Encoded protein: CASTPSGTFTDTQYF.

The J gene is TRBJ2-7, the V gene TRBV6-5, with unresolved D. The ends were cut back, 5 bases at V and 7 bases at J, with 18 bases in the middle. CDR3 size: 14 residues. Germline CDR1 and CDR2: MNHEY and SVGAGI. DNA for the CDR3: TGTGCCAGCAGTCCCATACGCAGACGTACGGAGCAGTACTTC. Translated: CASSPIRRRTEQYF.

The rearrangement links TRBV11-3 to TRBJ2-2; D unresolved. The CDR3 has 12 amino acids. The V end lost 3 bases, the J end lost 5 bases, and 4 bases lay between the germline ends. Germline V gene data show CDR1 as SGHNT and CDR2 as YENEEA. The CDR3, as DNA: TGTGCCAGCAGCTTTTCAACCGGGGAGCTGTTTTTT. Translated: CASSFSTGELFF.

The genes are TRBV9 and TRBJ2-7; D unresolved. V gave up 4 bases and J gave up 4 bases, with 12 bases separating them. The germline V gene encodes CDR1 SGDLS and CDR2 YYNGEE. The CDR3 sequence is 13 residues long. CDR3 region: CASSIAASYEQYF. The CDR3 DNA is TGTGCCAGCAGCATCGCGGCTTCTTACGAGCAGTACTTC.